The 29 T cell receptor beta chains in this list originate from one sample, sequenced in a study of CD8+ T cells in alopecia areata. The sample's treatment: oral pan-JAK inhibitor, 5-10 mg twice daily. It was cDNA, reverse transcribed from extracted RNA, that served as the sequencing template. Some clones are missing from TCRdb's copy, which holds only in-frame ones; the method was immunoSEQ multiplex PCR. Of 150,000 to 200,000 clones in the sample, about 65% were seen once. Sequenced here: CD4+ T cells sorted from blood, sampled around week 49, from a patient treated with tofacitinib. These receptors were obtained from a human donor with alopecia areata.

This clone was seen a handful of times. This chain links TRBV5-5 with TRBJ2-7; D is unclear. The germline V and J ends were trimmed by 7 bases and 7 bases, with 9 bases remaining between them. The CDR3 spans 10 residues. The germline V gene encodes CDR1 SGHKS and CDR2 YYEKEE (reference sequence). CDR3 coding DNA: TGTGCCAGCGGGTTGGGGGAGCAGTACTTC. It is translated as CASGLGEQYF.

The V call is TRBV5-8, the J call TRBJ2-5, with D perhaps matching TRBD1 (6 bases). V gave up 4 bases and J gave up 5 bases, with 12 bases separating them. The CDR3 sequence is 13 residues long. Germline V gene sequence: CDR1 SGHTS, CDR2 YDEGEE. CDR3 loop: CASSRYRVETQYF. The CDR3 DNA follows: TGTGCCAGCAGCCGTTACAGGGTGGAGACCCAGTACTTC.

The CDR3 DNA is TGTGCCAGCTCGCAGACAGTCGGAGGAATGTTTTTT. Residues: CASSQTVGGMFF. The chain has TRBV18 and TRBJ1-4, with D possibly TRBD1 on 5 matching bases. The CDR3 spans 12 residues. Germline CDR1 is KGHSH and CDR2 is LQKENI. The V and J ends lost 6 bases and 15 bases respectively, with 17 bases between them.

The J gene is TRBJ1-2, the V gene TRBV5-1; D may be TRBD1 (5 bases). Germline lookup yields CDR1 SGHRS and CDR2 YFSETQ. Deletions cut 3 bases from V and 6 bases from J, with 18 bases between. This CDR3 spans 15 amino acids. The CDR3 coding sequence is TGCGCCAGCAGCTCGGGGACCCTCCGGGGGGATGGCTACACCTTC. Its translation: CASSSGTLRGDGYTF. The full variable domain, completed using reference TRBV5-1 and TRBJ1-2, is KAGVTQTPRYLIKTRGQQVTLSCSPISGHRSVSWYQQTPGQGLQFLFEYFSETQRNKGNFPGRFSGRQFSNSRSEMNVSTLELGDSALYLCASSSGTLRGDGYTFGSGTRLTVV.

V usage is TRBV15 and J usage is TRBJ1-1, with D perhaps matching TRBD1 (5 bases). Germline assignment: CDR1 LNHNV and CDR2 YYDKDF (reference sequence). The germline V and J ends were trimmed by 1 base and 5 bases, with 14 bases remaining between them. This CDR3 has 15 amino acids. The CDR3 protein is CATSRGLQRGTEAFF. The CDR3 coding sequence is TGTGCCACCAGCAGAGGCTTGCAGAGGGGAACTGAAGCTTTCTTT.

V and J are TRBV29-1 and TRBJ2-3; D not certain. CDR3 length: 12 residues. Germline lookup yields CDR1 SQVTM and CDR2 ANQGSEA. Trimming took off 4 bases at V and 2 bases at J, with 7 bases between the two ends. The CDR3 loop is CSVAASTDTQYF. CDR3 DNA: TGCAGCGTTGCGGCATCCACAGATACGCAGTATTTT.

The sample holds a few counts of this clone. The chain joins TRBV29-1 to TRBJ2-3; D gene uncertain. Deletions cut 4 bases from V and 0 bases from J, with 5 bases between. Germline V lookup: CDR1 SQVTM, CDR2 ANQGSEA. CDR3 length equals 12 residues. The CDR3 loop is CSVGHSTDTQYF. CDR3 in DNA: TGCAGCGTTGGGCACAGCACAGATACGCAGTATTTT.

This chain connects TRBV7-2 to TRBJ2-5; TRBD1 is a possible D gene (5 bases). The CDR3 sequence is 14 residues long. Trimming took off 2 bases at V and 1 base at J, with 8 bases between the two ends. CDR1 SGHTA and CDR2 FQGNSA come from the germline V gene. CDR3 sequence reads: CASSLQGIQETQYF. CDR3 coding DNA: TGTGCCAGCAGCTTACAGGGAATCCAAGAGACCCAGTACTTC.

This chain uses TRBV29-1 with TRBJ2-5; 7 bases match TRBD1. Germline CDR1 is SQVTM and CDR2 is ANQGSEA. V was clipped by 7 bases and J by 2 bases; unmatched bases: 4. This CDR3 has 12 amino acids. CDR3 sequence: CSGNRGQETQYF. The CDR3 nucleotides read TGCAGCGGGAACAGGGGACAAGAGACCCAGTACTTC.

This chain links TRBV19 with TRBJ2-7; D may correspond to TRBD1 or TRBD2 (5 bases each). CDR1 LNHDA and CDR2 SQIVND come from the germline V gene (reference sequence). This CDR3 comprises 14 residues. V was clipped by 7 bases and J by 1 base, with 14 bases between them. The CDR3 bases are TGTGCCAGTAACCGGGACGGAAATTCCTACGAGCAGTACTTC. Amino acids: CASNRDGNSYEQYF. Variable domain in full (rest from reference TRBV19 and TRBJ2-7): DGGITQSPKYLFRKEGQNVTLSCEQNLNHDAMYWYRQDPGQGLRLIYYSQIVNDFQKGDIAEGYSVSREKKESFPLTVTSAQKNPTAFYLCASNRDGNSYEQYFGPGTRLTVT.

This chain links TRBV29-1 with TRBJ2-1; 8 bases match TRBD1. With V trimmed by 7 bases and J by 6 bases, 5 bases remained unmatched. The CDR3 sequence is 12 residues long. Germline V lookup: CDR1 SQVTM, CDR2 ANQGSEA. The CDR3 loop is CSGGQGPNEQFF. The CDR3 region has the DNA TGCAGCGGTGGACAGGGTCCCAATGAGCAGTTCTTC.

The rearrangement links TRBV2 to TRBJ1-5; D may be TRBD1 (5 bases). V was pared by 4 bases and J by 0 bases, with 19 bases between. Per the germline V gene, CDR1 is SNHLY and CDR2 is FYNNEI. This CDR3 has 18 amino acids. CDR3 in amino acids: CASSAGTGSWYSNQPQHF. Written as DNA, the CDR3 is TGTGCCAGCAGTGCGGGTACAGGATCCTGGTATAGCAATCAGCCCCAGCATTTT.

V and J are TRBV15 and TRBJ2-5; D is uncertain. The germline CDR1 and CDR2 sequences are LNHNV and YYDKDF (reference sequence). Trimming stripped 0 bases from V and 2 bases from J, with 4 bases between. This CDR3 spans 13 amino acids. The CDR3 DNA reads TGTGCCACCAGCAGAGACAGGCAAGAGACCCAGTACTTC. It is translated as CATSRDRQETQYF.

This sequence joins TRBV29-1 and TRBJ1-5; 8 nucleotides match TRBD1. With V trimmed by 4 bases and J by 5 bases, 7 bases remained unmatched. Per the germline V gene, CDR1 is SQVTM and CDR2 is ANQGSEA. CDR3 length equals 14 residues. This chain's CDR3 is CSVGGRGPDQPQHF. The CDR3 DNA reads TGCAGCGTTGGAGGCAGGGGGCCCGATCAGCCCCAGCATTTT.

This sequence joins TRBV29-1 and TRBJ1-4; TRBD1 agrees at 9 bases. V lost 2 bases to trimming and J lost 8 bases; unmatched junction nucleotides: 6. This CDR3 contains 14 residues. Germline V lookup: CDR1 SQVTM, CDR2 ANQGSEA. This chain's CDR3 is CSVELDRGREKLFF. The CDR3 DNA sequence: TGCAGCGTTGAATTGGACAGGGGACGCGAAAAACTGTTTTTT.

In this sample, this clone turned up a few times. The gene calls are TRBV7-9 and TRBJ2-7, with unresolved D. The CDR3 is 15 residues long. Trimming removed 1 base from V and 3 bases from J, with 13 bases in between. Germline lookup yields CDR1 SEHNR and CDR2 FQNEAQ (reference sequence). The CDR3 spells CASSLDGRLGYEQYF. The DNA for the CDR3 is TGTGCCAGCAGCTTAGACGGCAGGCTGGGCTACGAGCAGTACTTC.

This sequence joins TRBV29-1 and TRBJ2-2, with D maybe TRBD2 (7 bases). V was shortened by 4 bases and J by 0 bases, with 21 bases between the two germline ends. Germline CDR1 SQVTM, CDR2 ANQGSEA. The CDR3 sequence is 18 residues long. The CDR3 DNA reads as TGCAGCGTTGTCCTCCGTGGGGGGGCGACGACGAACACCGGGGAGCTGTTTTTT. It specifies CSVVLRGGATTNTGELFF.

The chain combines TRBV29-1 with TRBJ1-1; the D is unclear. Trimming took 7 bases from V and 2 from J, leaving 8 bases between them. Germline assignment: CDR1 SQVTM and CDR2 ANQGSEA. The CDR3 has 11 residues. The CDR3 here is CSGQRNTEAFF. DNA of the CDR3: TGCAGCGGGCAGCGTAACACTGAAGCTTTCTTT. Looking up the rest from reference TRBV29-1 and TRBJ1-1 gives the full variable domain: SAVISQKPSRDICQRGTSLTIQCQVDSQVTMMFWYRQQPGQSLTLIATANQGSEATYESGFVIDKFPISRPNLTFSTLTVSNMSPEDSSIYLCSGQRNTEAFFGQGTRLTVV.

The chain is built from TRBV2 and TRBJ2-7; a weak D match, TRBD1 (6 bases). Trimming took 10 bases from V and 0 from J, leaving 16 bases between them. Per the germline V gene, CDR1 is SNHLY and CDR2 is FYNNEI. The CDR3 is 14 amino acids. CDR3 sequence reads: CANRETRSSYEQYF. Written as DNA, the CDR3 is TGTGCCAACAGGGAGACCCGAAGCTCCTACGAGCAGTACTTC.

The gene calls are TRBV20-1 and TRBJ2-5; D is uncertain. Germline CDR1 DFQATT, CDR2 SNEGSKA (reference sequence). Trimming pared 3 bases from V and 5 bases from J, leaving 7 bases between. There are 11 residues in the CDR3. Here the CDR3 DNA reads TGCAGTGCTAGTCATTGGGAGACCCAGTACTTC. As protein: CSASHWETQYF.

CDR3 sequence reads: CASSLASGGAGEQFF. CDR3 nucleotides: TGTGCCAGCAGCTTAGCTAGCGGGGGGGCTGGTGAGCAGTTCTTC. V usage is TRBV11-1 and J usage is TRBJ2-1; TRBD2 aligns across 11 bases. The CDR3 spans 15 residues. Trimming removed 0 bases from V and 9 bases from J; junction bases left unmatched: 4. Germline CDR1 reads SGHAT; CDR2 reads FQDESV (reference sequence).

This clone was picked up a small number of times. This sequence joins TRBV5-1 and TRBJ1-2; no definite D call. The CDR3 extends over 15 amino acids. V was trimmed by 4 bases and J by 0 bases, leaving 13 bases between them. Germline V lookup: CDR1 SGHRS, CDR2 YFSETQ. The CDR3: CASSEEGNSNYGYTF. DNA for the CDR3: TGCGCCAGCAGCGAAGAGGGCAATTCTAACTATGGCTACACCTTC.

This clone was counted a single time. This chain uses TRBV5-4 with TRBJ2-7, with D possibly matching TRBD2 (6 bases). The CDR3 is 14 residues long. From germline, CDR1 is SGHNT and CDR2 YYREEE (reference sequence). The germline V and J ends were trimmed by 2 bases and 6 bases, with 15 bases remaining between them. CDR3 sequence (DNA): TGTGCCAGCAGCTTACTCTCTAGCGTAGGCGAGCAGTACTTC. It translates to CASSLLSSVGEQYF.

V gene TRBV29-1 combines with J gene TRBJ2-3, with 7 bases that match TRBD2. V lost 2 bases and J lost 7; bases outside the gene matches: 9. Germline lookup yields CDR1 SQVTM and CDR2 ANQGSEA. The CDR3 has 14 residues. The CDR3 coding sequence is TGCAGCGTTGAATTCCCCGGGGGGAGCAATACGCAGTATTTT. This translates into CSVEFPGGSNTQYF.

The V gene is TRBV30, the J gene TRBJ1-3; 7 bases fit TRBD1. V lost 4 bases, J lost 2 bases, and 8 bases stayed unmatched. The CDR3 extends over 15 amino acids. The germline V gene has CDR1 GTSNPN and CDR2 SVGIG (reference sequence). CDR3: CAWNSPGTAGNTIYF. CDR3 bases: TGTGCCTGGAACTCACCCGGGACAGCTGGAAACACCATATATTTT.

The chain carries TRBV29-1 and TRBJ2-7; perhaps TRBD2 as D (7 bases). The V gene's germline CDR1 is SQVTM and CDR2 ANQGSEA. V lost 7 bases to trimming and J lost 3 bases, with 13 bases between them. This CDR3 has 12 residues. CDR3 sequence (DNA): TGCAGCGCCCTAAGGGGGGGCTACGAGCAGTACTTC. As protein: CSALRGGYEQYF.

The chain links TRBV9 to TRBJ1-2, with no clear D. V gave up 1 base and J gave up 0 bases, with 7 bases separating them. From germline, CDR1 is SGDLS and CDR2 YYNGEE. The CDR3 is 14 amino acids. This CDR3 reads CASSVITSNYGYTF. The CDR3, as DNA: TGTGCCAGCAGCGTAATCACTTCTAACTATGGCTACACCTTC.

This clone was seen more than once but under ten times. The gene calls are TRBV30 and TRBJ1-5; D is unclear. Germline V gene lookup returns CDR1 GTSNPN and CDR2 SVGIG (reference sequence). Trimming removed 1 base from V and 4 bases from J, with 8 bases in between. The length of the CDR3 is 13 residues. Written as DNA, the CDR3 is TGTGCCTGGAGTGATGTGGTGAATCAGCCCCAGCATTTT. It encodes CAWSDVVNQPQHF.

The rearrangement uses TRBV18 and TRBJ2-3; D not resolved. Trimming pared 2 bases from V and 3 bases from J, leaving 0 bases between. This CDR3 is 11 amino acids long. Germline V gene lookup returns CDR1 KGHSH and CDR2 LQKENI. CDR3 sequence reads: CASSPTDTQYF. CDR3 in DNA: TGTGCCAGCTCACCAACAGATACGCAGTATTTT.